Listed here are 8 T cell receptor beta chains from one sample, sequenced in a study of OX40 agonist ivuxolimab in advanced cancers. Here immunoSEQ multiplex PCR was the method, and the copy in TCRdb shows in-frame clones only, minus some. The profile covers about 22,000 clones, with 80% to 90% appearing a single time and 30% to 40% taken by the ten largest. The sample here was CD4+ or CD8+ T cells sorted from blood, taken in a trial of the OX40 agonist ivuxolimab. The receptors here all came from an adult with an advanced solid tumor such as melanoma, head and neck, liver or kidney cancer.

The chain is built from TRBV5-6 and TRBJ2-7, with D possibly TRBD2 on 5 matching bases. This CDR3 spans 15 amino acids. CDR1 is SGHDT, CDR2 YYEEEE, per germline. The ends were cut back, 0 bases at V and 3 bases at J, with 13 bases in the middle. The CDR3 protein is CASSLGPEGLYEQYF. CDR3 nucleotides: TGTGCCAGCAGCTTGGGACCAGAGGGTCTCTACGAGCAGTACTTC.

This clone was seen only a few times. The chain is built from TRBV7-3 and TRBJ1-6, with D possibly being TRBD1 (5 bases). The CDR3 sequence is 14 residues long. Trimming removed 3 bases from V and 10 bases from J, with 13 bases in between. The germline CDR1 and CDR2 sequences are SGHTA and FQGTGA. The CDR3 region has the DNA TGTGCCAGCAGCTTGGGGGTGCATCGCTCACCCCTCCACTTT. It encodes CASSLGVHRSPLHF. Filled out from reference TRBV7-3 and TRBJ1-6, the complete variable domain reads GAGVSQTPSNKVTEKGKYVELRCDPISGHTALYWYRQSLGQGPEFLIYFQGTGAADDSGLPNDRFFAVRPEGSVSTLKIQRTERGDSAVYLCASSLGVHRSPLHFGNGTRLTVT.

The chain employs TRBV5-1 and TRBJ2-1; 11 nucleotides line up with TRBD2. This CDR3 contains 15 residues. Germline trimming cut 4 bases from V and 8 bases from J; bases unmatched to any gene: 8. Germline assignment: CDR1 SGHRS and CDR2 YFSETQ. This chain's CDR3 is CASSRASGGMDEQFF. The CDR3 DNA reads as TGCGCCAGCAGCAGGGCTAGCGGGGGGATGGATGAGCAGTTCTTC.

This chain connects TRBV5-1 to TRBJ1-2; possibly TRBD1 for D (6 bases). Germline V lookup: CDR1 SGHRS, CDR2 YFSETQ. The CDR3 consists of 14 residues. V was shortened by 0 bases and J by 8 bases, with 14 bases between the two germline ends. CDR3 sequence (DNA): TGCGCCAGCAGCTTGGCCATTGGACAGCTCGGCTACACCTTC. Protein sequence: CASSLAIGQLGYTF. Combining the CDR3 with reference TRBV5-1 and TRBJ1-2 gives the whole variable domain KAGVTQTPRYLIKTRGQQVTLSCSPISGHRSVSWYQQTPGQGLQFLFEYFSETQRNKGNFPGRFSGRQFSNSRSEMNVSTLELGDSALYLCASSLAIGQLGYTFGSGTRLTVV.

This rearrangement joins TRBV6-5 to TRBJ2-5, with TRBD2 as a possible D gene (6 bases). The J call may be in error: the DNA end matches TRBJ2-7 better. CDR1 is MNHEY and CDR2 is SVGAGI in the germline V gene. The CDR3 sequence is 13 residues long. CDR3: CASSLGTQHEQYF. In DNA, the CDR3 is TGTGCCAGCAGTTTAGGGACTCAACACGAGCAGTACTTC.

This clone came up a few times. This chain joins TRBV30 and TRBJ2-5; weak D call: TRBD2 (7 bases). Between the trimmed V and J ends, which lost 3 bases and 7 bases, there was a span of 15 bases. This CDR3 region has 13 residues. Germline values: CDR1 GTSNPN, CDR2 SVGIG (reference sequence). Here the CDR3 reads CAWSPRGAGTQYF. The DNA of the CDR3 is TGTGCCTGGAGCCCACGGGGGGCAGGGACCCAGTACTTC.

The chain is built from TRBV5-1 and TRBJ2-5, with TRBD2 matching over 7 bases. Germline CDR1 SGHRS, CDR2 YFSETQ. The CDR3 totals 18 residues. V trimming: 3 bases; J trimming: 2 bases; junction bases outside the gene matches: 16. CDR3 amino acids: CASSSPVGGNSGQETQYF. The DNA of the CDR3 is TGCGCCAGCAGCTCTCCAGTCGGGGGGAACTCCGGGCAAGAGACCCAGTACTTC.

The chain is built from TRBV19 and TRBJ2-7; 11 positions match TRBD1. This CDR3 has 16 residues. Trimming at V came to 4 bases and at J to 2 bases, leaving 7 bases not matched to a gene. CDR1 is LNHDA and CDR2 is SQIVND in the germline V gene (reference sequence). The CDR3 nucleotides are TGTGCCAGTAGTACCCGGGACAGGGGGTCGCCCTACGAGCAGTACTTC. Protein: CASSTRDRGSPYEQYF.